The rows below give T cell receptor beta chains drawn from one sample of a study of cytomegalovirus exposure and HLA in healthy donors. Clones were sequenced by immunoSEQ multiplex PCR, and TCRdb holds only the in-frame ones, with some missing. The table lists 65,000 to 85,000 clones, less than 80% of them singletons. What was sequenced was PBMCs. These receptors came from a woman between 40 and 50 years old in good health and CMV-seropositive. Each CDR3 is given with its conserved first and last residue. A D gene is named only where the DNA matches it firmly. Not every row has a clone size; where given, it reads once, few, many or a size class.

j_gene: TRBJ1-6
v_gene: TRBV7-2
d_gene: NA
abundance: NA
CDR3aa: CASSLARDSPLHF
CDR3nt: TGTGCCAGCAGCTTAGCGCGGGATTCACCCCTCCACTTT

j_gene: TRBJ1-2
v_gene: TRBV6-6
d_gene: NA
abundance: few
CDR3aa: CASRQDSNYGYTF
CDR3nt: TGTGCCAGCAGGCAGGACAGCAACTATGGCTACACCTTC

j_gene: TRBJ2-1
v_gene: TRBV6-4
d_gene: TRBD2
abundance: NA
CDR3aa: CASSEGGGPHSEQFF
CDR3nt: TGTGCCAGCAGTGAAGGCGGGGGGCCTCATTCTGAGCAGTTCTTC

j_gene: TRBJ1-4
v_gene: TRBV4-3
d_gene: TRBD1
abundance: few
CDR3aa: CASSQGDRAGEKLFF
CDR3nt: TGCGCCAGCAGCCAAGGGGACAGGGCGGGAGAAAAACTGTTTTTT

j_gene: TRBJ2-7
v_gene: TRBV7-8
d_gene: TRBD1
abundance: NA
CDR3aa: CASSLDGTASSYEQYF
CDR3nt: TGTGCCAGCAGCTTAGACGGGACAGCGAGCTCCTACGAGCAGTACTTC

j_gene: TRBJ2-2
v_gene: TRBV7-2
d_gene: TRBD1
abundance: NA
CDR3aa: CASSLGQGWILTGELFF
CDR3nt: TGTGCCAGCAGCTTAGGACAGGGGTGGATTTTGACCGGGGAGCTGTTTTTT

j_gene: TRBJ2-5
v_gene: TRBV7-9
d_gene: NA
abundance: NA
CDR3aa: CASSFGPGMDGETQYF
CDR3nt: TGTGCCAGCAGCTTCGGACCCGGGATGGACGGGGAGACCCAGTACTTC

j_gene: TRBJ1-4
v_gene: TRBV7-8
d_gene: NA
abundance: NA
CDR3aa: CASSGPLQGPNEKLFF
CDR3nt: TGTGCCAGCAGCGGGCCGTTACAGGGTCCAAATGAAAAACTGTTTTTT

j_gene: TRBJ1-2
v_gene: TRBV7-6
d_gene: NA
abundance: NA
CDR3aa: CASSLGGNGYTF
CDR3nt: TGTGCCAGCAGCTTAGGAGGGAACGGCTACACCTTC

j_gene: TRBJ2-7
v_gene: TRBV4-2
d_gene: TRBD2
abundance: NA
CDR3aa: CASSQVGGIVPYEQYF
CDR3nt: TGTGCCAGCAGCCAAGTGGGGGGGATAGTACCCTACGAGCAGTACTTC

j_gene: TRBJ2-1
v_gene: TRBV9
d_gene: TRBD2
abundance: once
CDR3aa: CASSVGLAGVREQFF
CDR3nt: TGTGCCAGCAGCGTGGGACTAGCGGGGGTACGTGAGCAGTTCTTC

j_gene: TRBJ2-3
v_gene: TRBV1
d_gene: NA
abundance: NA
CDR3aa: CTSSQDNPQRGGTDTQYF
CDR3nt: TGCACCAGCAGCCAAGATAATCCCCAGCGGGGGGGCACAGATACGCAGTATTTT

j_gene: TRBJ2-4
v_gene: TRBV28
d_gene: TRBD1
abundance: NA
CDR3aa: CASSYQGQPGDIQYF
CDR3nt: TGTGCCAGCAGCTATCAGGGACAGCCTGGGGACATTCAGTACTTC

j_gene: TRBJ2-2
v_gene: TRBV28
d_gene: NA
abundance: NA
CDR3aa: CASVDGGYTGELFF
CDR3nt: TGTGCCAGCGTGGACGGAGGTTACACCGGGGAGCTGTTTTTT

j_gene: TRBJ2-2
v_gene: TRBV27
d_gene: TRBD2
abundance: NA
CDR3aa: CASSFRPQRGITGELFF
CDR3nt: TGTGCCAGCAGTTTTCGTCCCCAGCGGGGGATCACCGGGGAGCTGTTTTTT

j_gene: TRBJ2-7
v_gene: TRBV28
d_gene: NA
abundance: once
CDR3aa: CASTSGTIPYEQYF
CDR3nt: TGTGCCAGCACATCCGGGACAATACCCTACGAGCAGTACTTC

j_gene: TRBJ1-5
v_gene: TRBV11-2
d_gene: NA
abundance: NA
CDR3aa: CASSETDQPQHF
CDR3nt: TGTGCCAGCAGCGAGACAGATCAGCCCCAGCATTTT

j_gene: TRBJ1-2
v_gene: TRBV7-6
d_gene: NA
abundance: few
CDR3aa: CASSLVQANYGYTF
CDR3nt: TGTGCCAGCAGCTTAGTTCAGGCCAACTATGGCTACACCTTC

j_gene: TRBJ1-1
v_gene: TRBV5-1
d_gene: NA
abundance: NA
CDR3aa: CATRTTMNTEAFF
CDR3nt: TGCGCCACCCGGACAACTATGAACACTGAAGCTTTCTTT

j_gene: TRBJ1-5
v_gene: TRBV30
d_gene: NA
abundance: few
CDR3aa: CAWSRGGINQPQHF
CDR3nt: TGTGCCTGGAGTCGGGGGGGGATCAATCAGCCCCAGCATTTT

j_gene: TRBJ1-2
v_gene: TRBV30
d_gene: TRBD1
abundance: few
CDR3aa: CAWSSGTVYGYTF
CDR3nt: TGTGCCTGGAGTTCTGGGACAGTCTATGGCTACACCTTC

j_gene: TRBJ2-5
v_gene: TRBV19
d_gene: TRBD1
abundance: NA
CDR3aa: CASSGTGRRETQYF
CDR3nt: TGTGCCAGTAGTGGGACAGGGAGGAGGGAGACCCAGTACTTC

j_gene: TRBJ1-1
v_gene: TRBV19
d_gene: NA
abundance: NA
CDR3aa: CASNPGGGSEAFF
CDR3nt: TGTGCCAGTAACCCCGGGGGGGGCTCTGAAGCTTTCTTT

j_gene: TRBJ2-1
v_gene: TRBV4-2
d_gene: TRBD2
abundance: NA
CDR3aa: CAETRPSGGREQFF
CDR3nt: TGTGCCGAAACAAGACCAAGCGGGGGCCGGGAGCAGTTCTTC

j_gene: TRBJ2-7
v_gene: TRBV7-6
d_gene: NA
abundance: NA
CDR3aa: CASSLKGGVYEQYF
CDR3nt: TGTGCCAGCAGCTTGAAGGGGGGGGTCTACGAGCAGTACTTC

j_gene: TRBJ1-1
v_gene: TRBV2
d_gene: NA
abundance: NA
CDR3aa: CASSEGGVGTEAFF
CDR3nt: TGTGCCAGCAGTGAAGGGGGGGTGGGTACTGAAGCTTTCTTT

j_gene: TRBJ2-6
v_gene: TRBV6-5
d_gene: NA
abundance: medium-sized
CDR3aa: CASRDRGANVLTF
CDR3nt: TGTGCCAGCAGAGACAGGGGGGCCAACGTCCTGACTTTC